These 13 T cell receptor beta chains were sequenced from one sample in a study of T cells in women clearing cervical HPV infection. Clones were read by immunoSEQ multiplex PCR, and TCRdb kept only the in-frame ones, dropping some. The sample's table shows about 39,000 clones. The sample taken for sequencing was blood buffy coat. Every receptor here comes from a woman between 18 and 70 years old with a cervical HPV16 infection that either progressed to CIN3+ or cleared (not recorded which).

With respect to this clone: The read halts 3 residues ahead of the CDR3 end, with the missing end drawn from the germline J gene. The V call is TRBV6-4, the J call TRBJ1-1, with TRBD1 as a possible D gene (5 bases). Germline V lookup: CDR1 MRHNA, CDR2 SNTAGT. This CDR3 contains 12 residues. Partial CDR3 DNA: TGTGCCAGCAGTGAGGGGCGTACGGAG. This codes for CASSEGRTE. The entire CDR3 protein reads CASSEGRTEAFF.

Remarks on this clone: The read comes to an end 3 residues before the CDR3 does, leaving the germline J gene to fill in the end. J is TRBJ2-2 and V is TRBV4-2, with 7 positions matching TRBD2. The CDR3 is 18 amino acids. V lost 0 bases and J lost 0; bases outside the gene matches: 7. Looked up from germline, CDR1 is LGHNA and CDR2 is YNFKEQ. The CDR3 here is CASSQEPSGASNTGELFF. The CDR3 DNA, read in part, is TGTGCCAGCAGCCAAGAGCCCAGCGGGGCGTCGAACACCGGGGAG.

To note about this clone: Read sequence stops 3 residues before the CDR3 end, and the germline J gene provides the missing end. The V gene is TRBV19, the J gene TRBJ1-5, with 8 bases that match TRBD1. This CDR3 is 14 amino acids long. Germline-derived CDR1 and CDR2 are LNHDA and SQIVND (reference sequence). The ends lost 8 bases at V and 7 bases at J; junction bases unmatched: 10. Partial CDR3 DNA: TGTGCCAGTTCCCACGGACAGGGAGGACAGCCC. Translation gives CASSHGQGGQP. The CDR3 in its entirety is CASSHGQGGQPQHF.

Comment on this clone: Sequencing ends 3 residues short of the CDR3 end; the germline J gene provides the rest. This chain uses TRBV7-3 with TRBJ2-5; TRBD1 might be the D (5 bases). The CDR3 runs to 13 residues. The germline V gene encodes CDR1 SGHTA and CDR2 FQGTGA. The ends were cut back, 5 bases at V and 0 bases at J, with 7 bases in the middle. Partial CDR3 DNA: TGTGCCAGCAGCCCGGACAACCAAGAGACC. The encoded protein is CASSPDNQET. The entire CDR3 reads CASSPDNQETQYF.

As regards this clone: The CDR3 end falls 3 residues outside the read, so it is completed with the germline J gene. The J gene is TRBJ1-5, the V gene TRBV7-9; TRBD1 aligns across 7 bases. The germline gives CDR1 SEHNR, CDR2 FQNEAQ (reference sequence). The CDR3 covers 12 residues. The V gene end was trimmed by 6 bases and the J gene end by 4 bases; junction bases not matched to a gene: 0. The DNA read from the CDR3 is TGTGCCAGCAGACAGGGGAATCAGCCC. Translated: CASRQGNQP. The whole CDR3 protein is CASRQGNQPQHF.

For this clone: Read coverage stops 3 residues before the CDR3 terminus; the germline J gene supplies the remainder. This rearrangement joins TRBV14 to TRBJ2-3, with 8 positions matching TRBD1. The CDR3 runs 15 residues. CDR1 and CDR2 (germline): SGHDN, FVKESK. J lost 2 bases, V lost 3 bases, and 4 bases had no gene match. CDR3 loop: CASSQMTGATDTQYF. CDR3 DNA (partial): TGTGCCAGCAGCCAGATGACAGGGGCCACAGATACG. The variable domain in full, with the rest retrieved from reference TRBV14 and TRBJ2-3, is EAGVTQFPSHSVIEKGQTVTLRCDPISGHDNLYWYRRVMGKEIKFLLHFVKESKQDESGMPNNRFLAERTGGTYSTLKVQPAELEDSGVYFCASSQMTGATDTQYFGPGTRLTVL.

With respect to this clone: The CDR3 end falls 3 residues outside the read, so it is completed with the germline J gene. The rearrangement links TRBV2 to TRBJ1-1, with a possible D match to TRBD1 (6 bases). The germline CDR1 and CDR2 sequences are SNHLY and FYNNEI. The V and J ends lost 7 bases and 0 bases respectively, with 12 bases between them. The CDR3 spans 14 residues. The CDR3: CASKEGGVNTEAFF. The CDR3 DNA, read in part, is TGTGCCAGCAAAGAAGGGGGGGTGAACACTGAA.

Of note for this clone: The read falls 3 residues short of the CDR3 end, and the missing part is taken from the germline J gene. The chain has TRBV5-1 and TRBJ2-5, with D possibly being TRBD2 (5 bases). V gave up 4 bases and J gave up 5 bases, with 18 bases separating them. There are 15 residues in the CDR3. Germline assignment: CDR1 SGHRS and CDR2 YFSETQ. The CDR3 bases that were read are TGCGCCAGCAGCCCCTCTGACTACGAAGTGGAGACC. Protein sequence: CASSPSDYEVET. The whole CDR3 protein reads CASSPSDYEVETQYF.

As regards this clone: The read comes to an end 3 residues before the CDR3 does, leaving the germline J gene to fill in the end. The chain recombines TRBV19 with TRBJ1-2, with D hard to call. Trimming pared 4 bases from V and 7 bases from J, leaving 7 bases between. The germline gives CDR1 LNHDA, CDR2 SQIVND (reference sequence). The CDR3 has 11 amino acids. CDR3: CASSTLSGYTF. CDR3 DNA (partial): TGTGCCAGTAGTACCCTGTCTGGC.

To note about this clone: The CDR3 end falls 3 residues outside the read, so it is completed with the germline J gene. This chain links TRBV12-5 with TRBJ2-5; D is unresolved. CDR1 and CDR2 (germline): LGHNT, FRNRAP. V was pared by 7 bases and J by 1 base, with 10 bases between. This CDR3 spans 13 amino acids. This chain's CDR3 is CASALATQETQYF. Incomplete CDR3 DNA: TGTGCTAGTGCCCTTGCTACCCAAGAGACC. The entire variable domain, with the rest obtained from reference TRBV12-5 and TRBJ2-5, is as follows: DARVTQTPRHKVTEMGQEVTMRCQPILGHNTVFWYRQTMMQGLELLAYFRNRAPLDDSGMPKDRFSAEMPDATLATLKIQPSEPRDSAVYFCASALATQETQYFGPGTRLLVL.

Remarks on this clone: The CDR3 end is not reached by the read, which stops 3 residues before it; the germline J gene fills it in. V usage is TRBV12-5 and J usage is TRBJ2-1, with D possibly matching TRBD2 (7 bases). The germline V gene has CDR1 LGHNT and CDR2 FRNRAP. CDR3 size: 15 residues. V dropped 0 bases and J dropped 8 bases, with 14 bases sitting between them. Partial CDR3 DNA: TGTGCTAGTGGTTTGGTTCCGGGGGGCAACGATGAG. It codes for CASGLVPGGNDE. Given in full, the CDR3 is CASGLVPGGNDEQFF.

About this clone itself: Coverage ceases 3 residues before the CDR3 finishes, and the germline J gene fills in the end. This rearrangement joins TRBV6-1 to TRBJ2-3; TRBD1 agrees at 10 bases. V dropped 0 bases and J dropped 0; count of bases not matched to a gene: 9. CDR1 and CDR2 from the germline V gene are MNHNS and SASEGT. The CDR3 is 19 residues long. The part of the CDR3 DNA that was read is TGTGCCAGCAGTGAAGCGTCCCGGACAGGGGGGGGTAGCACAGATACG. This sequence encodes CASSEASRTGGGSTDT. The entire CDR3 reads CASSEASRTGGGSTDTQYF.

With respect to this clone: The read is 3 residues too short to cover the CDR3 end, so that end is filled in from the germline J gene. The chain recombines TRBV29-1 with TRBJ2-7; 7 bases are shared with TRBD2. The CDR3 sequence is 14 residues long. The ends lost 4 bases at V and 3 bases at J; junction bases unmatched: 9. The germline V gene has CDR1 SQVTM and CDR2 ANQGSEA. The sequenced part of the CDR3 DNA is TGCAGCGTTGGGGTAAGCGGGGCCCTCTACGAG. Translation: CSVGVSGALYE. The whole CDR3 reads CSVGVSGALYEQYF.